This T cell receptor (beta chain) is drawn from a study of vaccination effects on CD4 cells after COVID-19 (dated by TCRdb to about 2022). Context from the whole study: Participants received two doses of either the BNT162b2 or the mRNA-1273 mRNA SARS-CoV-2 vaccine. SARS-CoV-2 spike-specific CD4+ TCR repertoires from before and after mRNA vaccination were compared in COVID-19 convalescent patients and in infection-naive vaccine recipients. A total of 9 to 11 COVID-19 convalescent patients and a handful of SARS-CoV-2-naive healthy vaccine recipients were included in the full study. In the study, cultures from other donors were sequenced using the Oncomine TCR Beta short-read assay on an Illumina iSeq 100. Pre-vaccine samples from a couple of convalescent patients were drawn 16 days and one week before the first dose, 142 and 148 days after COVID-19 diagnosis.

The method behind the library was the immunoSEQ multiplex PCR assay. DNA from the cultured and isolated CD4+ T cells underwent TCR beta CDR3 sequencing. Processing in the source paper ran as follows. Non-productive TCR sequences were discarded, and reads were trimmed to the CDR3 region, with only CDR3s of 7 or more amino acids retained. Antigen-specific clonotypes were identified using the MANAFEST web app by comparison of expansion in peptide wells against reference cultures. For clones to be considered positive, expansion at FDR<0.05 versus reference and all other wells, an odds ratio above 5, and a frequency above 0.1% in two replicate wells were required. Cross-reactive clonotypes were defined as significantly expanded in SARS-CoV-2 spike wells and in at least one common cold coronavirus spike condition. Levenshtein distance calculated with the stringdist R package was used to assess CDR3 similarity, and unrooted trees were constructed with ape in R 3.6.1. TCRdb took over this immuneACCESS table, retaining in-frame rearrangements with V and J assigned. Such tables are incomplete; in checked studies, under half of the missing clones stem from an unresolved V gene, and the remainder is unexplained. V and J calls and clone size are as listed in that table; D and trimming were resolved from the DNA. The sample table shows approximately 30,000 clones, and approximately 72% are seen once. The top ten hold approximately 30% of the sample.

The investigation overall reported the following: In convalescent patients, the post-vaccine spike-reactive repertoire was composed mainly of new vaccine-induced clones that were largely distinct from infection-induced clones. Clones induced by infection and clones induced by vaccination both contracted markedly at late timepoints after vaccination, which fits with T cell responses waning over time. Only a small number of convalescent patients were included, and no early post-infection timepoints were available, which limited the study.

To note about this clone: Its cognate antigen has yet to be identified. The sample holds no much larger clone one base away, and base qualities are not on file.

Taken from cysteine to phenylalanine, the CDR3 has 16 residues. Just the 48-base CDR3 DNA is kept, in frame starting at base 1. For this chain, trimming is 2 bases at the V end and 9 bases at the J end, and the number of junction bases without a gene match is 12. The germline V gene encodes CDR1 SGHRS and CDR2 YFSETQ. In the ViraFEST assay, PBMC were stimulated with viral peptide pools, and antigen-specific CD4+ T cell clonotypes were then identified by expansion using TCR sequencing. After around eleven days of culture, CD4+ T cells were isolated with the EasySep CD4+ T cell isolation kit. Convalescent patients had PCR-confirmed SARS-CoV-2 infection between March and December 2020, before Alpha, Beta and Delta variants emerged in the United States. About 2.1 million PBMC per well were cultured in IMDM with about 5.1% human AB serum, 10 IU/ml IL-2 and gentamicin, plus 10 ug/ml peptides. Half of the culture medium was replaced with fresh IL-2-containing medium on days 3 and 7. Unless noted otherwise, every peptide stimulation condition was grown in triplicate wells. Using Ficoll-Paque Plus gradient centrifugation, PBMC were separated from whole blood and then either used fresh or cryopreserved at -140C. Genomic DNA was extracted from cultured CD4+ T cells with the QIAamp micro DNA kit.

The origin of this receptor is a human donor who had a prior SARS-CoV-2 infection. Here the chain combines TRBV5-1 and TRBJ2-1; TRBD1 matches 9 bases in the middle. The sequences come from CD4+ T cells from PBMCs cultured with a peptide pool, collected before COVID-19 vaccination. The DNA sequence is TGCGCCAGCAGCTTCGCCGGGACAGGGAAGGGATTTGAGCAGTTCTTC. Protein translation: CASSFAGTGKGFEQFF. The CDR3 plus the reference TRBV5-1 and TRBJ2-1 genes for the other parts give the full variable domain: KAGVTQTPRYLIKTRGQQVTLSCSPISGHRSVSWYQQTPGQGLQFLFEYFSETQRNKGNFPGRFSGRQFSNSRSEMNVSTLELGDSALYLCASSFAGTGKGFEQFFGPGTRLTVL.